This passage covers 20 T cell receptor beta chains from one sample sequenced in a study of beta chain features in type 1 diabetes. The entirety of the isolated RNA underwent reverse transcription, so expressed TCRB transcripts were sequenced. TCRdb keeps only in-frame clones here, not all; method: immunoSEQ multiplex PCR. The sample includes over 500,000 clones, 15% to 17% of them seen just once. The specimen sequenced was naive CD4+ T cells from blood. The receptors were sampled from a man in his late teens or twenties in good health.

Here the CDR3 DNA reads TGTGCCTGGAGTGCCACCGGGACAGGGGTTGAAAAACTGTTTTTT. It codes for CAWSATGTGVEKLFF. This chain connects TRBV30 to TRBJ1-4; 10 bases fit TRBD1. Germline V gene data show CDR1 as GTSNPN and CDR2 as SVGIG (reference sequence). CDR3 size: 15 residues. J was trimmed by 7 bases and V by 1 base; bases with no gene match: 6.

This chain links TRBV5-1 with TRBJ2-7, with D hard to call. Trimming shortened V by 0 bases and J by 5 bases, and 6 bases separated the two germline ends. The germline CDR1 and CDR2 sequences are SGHRS and YFSETQ. The CDR3 spans 12 residues. CDR3 residues: CASSLAQNEQYF. The CDR3 bases are TGCGCCAGCAGCTTGGCCCAAAACGAGCAGTACTTC. The whole variable domain, filled in from reference TRBV5-1 and TRBJ2-7, reads KAGVTQTPRYLIKTRGQQVTLSCSPISGHRSVSWYQQTPGQGLQFLFEYFSETQRNKGNFPGRFSGRQFSNSRSEMNVSTLELGDSALYLCASSLAQNEQYFGPGTRLTVT.

This chain links TRBV9 with TRBJ2-3; the D gene is possibly TRBD1 (6 bases). Trimming left V 7 bases short and J 3 bases short, with 12 bases between. In germline, CDR1 is SGDLS, CDR2 YYNGEE. This CDR3 comprises 13 residues. DNA for the CDR3: TGTGCCAGCGGGGGCCTCAAAACAGATACGCAGTATTTT. This codes for CASGGLKTDTQYF.

The CDR3 bases are TGCAGCGTTTCGAGGGAGTCCTACAATGAGCAGTTCTTC. It codes for CSVSRESYNEQFF. The V call is TRBV29-1, the J call TRBJ2-1; TRBD2 might be the D (5 bases). V lost 5 bases, J lost 1 base, and 9 bases lay in between. This CDR3 is built from 13 residues. Germline V gene lookup returns CDR1 SQVTM and CDR2 ANQGSEA.

Note on this clone: The same CDR3 arises from other DNA sequences in this sample as well. The V and J genes are TRBV5-4 and TRBJ1-5, with unresolved D. V lost 2 bases, J lost 0 bases, and 6 bases lay in between. Germline V gives CDR1 SGHNT, CDR2 YYREEE (reference sequence). The CDR3 extends over 14 amino acids. The CDR3 loop is CASSFLGSNQPQHF. In DNA, the CDR3 is TGTGCCAGCAGCTTTTTGGGTAGCAATCAGCCCCAGCATTTT.

A remark on this clone: Other DNA sequences from this sample encode an identical CDR3 as well. The chain links TRBV7-2 to TRBJ2-7; no clear D gene. The germline V gene has CDR1 SGHTA and CDR2 FQGNSA. The CDR3 extends over 12 amino acids. The germline V and J ends were trimmed by 5 bases and 0 bases, with 5 bases remaining between them. CDR3 bases: TGTGCCAGCAGCCTAAGCTCCTACGAGCAGTACTTC. This codes for CASSLSSYEQYF.

Only a few counts were recorded for this clone. The CDR3 DNA sequence: TGTGCCAGCAGCTTAAGGTCGGCTAGCGGAAGGCGGGGGTACGAGCAGTACTTC. Protein product: CASSLRSASGRRGYEQYF. V usage is TRBV7-2 and J usage is TRBJ2-7; 7 bases are shared with TRBD2. This CDR3 contains 18 residues. Germline V gene data show CDR1 as SGHTA and CDR2 as FQGNSA. V was clipped by 2 bases and J by 4 bases; unmatched bases: 17.

This clone appeared a few times. The rearrangement uses TRBV2 and TRBJ2-1; 12 bases line up with TRBD2. The V segment lost 6 bases and the J segment 10 bases; nucleotides outside the gene matches: 7. From germline, CDR1 is SNHLY and CDR2 FYNNEI. This CDR3 is built from 14 residues. The CDR3 reads CASRRLAGDGEQFF. The CDR3 DNA sequence: TGTGCCAGCAGGAGACTAGCGGGAGATGGGGAGCAGTTCTTC.

This clone was found a few times. J is TRBJ2-2 and V is TRBV7-2; tentative D call: TRBD1 (6 bases). Trimming cost V 5 bases and J 4 bases, with 14 bases left between them. This CDR3 comprises 15 residues. Germline V CDR1 and CDR2: SGHTA, FQGNSA. The CDR3 loop reads CASSPGTWFTGELFF. The CDR3 coding sequence is TGTGCCAGCAGCCCTGGGACATGGTTCACCGGGGAGCTGTTTTTT.

This clone was detected only a few times. In the same sample, other DNA sequences code for this CDR3. The chain is built from TRBV7-2 and TRBJ2-6, with D perhaps TRBD1 or TRBD2 (5 bases each). Per the germline V gene, CDR1 is SGHTA and CDR2 is FQGNSA. The CDR3 extends over 15 amino acids. Trimming cost V 1 base and J 2 bases, with 6 bases left between them. The CDR3 region has the DNA TGTGCCAGCAGCTTAGGGGGGACTGGGGCCAACGTCCTGACTTTC. It codes for CASSLGGTGANVLTF.

The CDR3 spells CASIGTGLSHGYTF. CDR3 nucleotides: TGTGCCAGCATCGGTACAGGGCTATCCCATGGCTACACCTTC. The chain recombines TRBV28 with TRBJ1-2; D might be TRBD1 (6 bases). Looked up from germline, CDR1 is MDHEN and CDR2 is SYDVKM. This CDR3 spans 14 amino acids. The V end was cut by 7 bases, the J end by 6 bases, with 18 bases between.

The chain links TRBV21-1 to TRBJ2-3; the D call in the table, TRBD1, was not verified against the DNA. TRBV21-1 is noted as a pseudogene. This CDR3 is built from 17 residues. The CDR3 sequence is CASTGRTIPSSTDTQYF. The CDR3 coding sequence is TGTGCCAGCACCGGGCGGACAATCCCTTCTAGCACAGATACGCAGTATTTT.

This clone came up a few times. This chain links TRBV28 with TRBJ1-6; D may be TRBD1 (6 bases). The CDR3 loop spans 12 amino acids. V dropped 9 bases and J dropped 18 bases, with 21 bases sitting between them. From germline, CDR1 is MDHEN and CDR2 SYDVKM. This CDR3 is CASLTIPGHSHF. The DNA for the CDR3 is TGTGCCAGTTTGACCATTCCGGGACACTCCCACTTT.

With respect to this clone: This sample also contains other DNA sequences that code for the same CDR3. The rearrangement uses TRBV18 and TRBJ2-5; D uncertain. The CDR3 has 12 residues. CDR1 is KGHSH and CDR2 is LQKENI in the germline V gene. Trimming removed 3 bases from V and 3 bases from J, with 5 bases in between. In DNA form, the CDR3 reads TGTGCCAGCTCACCCTCAGAAGAGACCCAGTACTTC. Translating it yields CASSPSEETQYF.

The J gene is TRBJ2-7, the V gene TRBV29-1, with no clear D. The V gene's germline CDR1 is SQVTM and CDR2 ANQGSEA. V was pared by 5 bases and J by 4 bases, with 9 bases between. This CDR3 contains 11 residues. CDR3 loop: CSVLGGYEQYF. DNA of the CDR3: TGCAGCGTTTTGGGTGGGTACGAGCAGTACTTC.

This rearrangement joins TRBV9 to TRBJ2-1; 12 nucleotides agree with TRBD2. The CDR3 spans 15 residues. The trim removed 2 bases at V and 10 bases at J, leaving 7 bases unmatched. Looked up from germline, CDR1 is SGDLS and CDR2 is YYNGEE. The CDR3 DNA reads as TGTGCCAGCAGCGTCCGACTAGCGGGAGCCTACGAGCAGTTCTTC. Its translation is CASSVRLAGAYEQFF.

This clone was recorded a few times. The sample has other DNA sequences that encode this CDR3 too. The gene calls are TRBV28 and TRBJ2-7, with unresolved D. V gave up 2 bases and J gave up 2 bases, with 1 base separating them. The CDR3 runs to 11 residues. The germline CDR1 and CDR2 sequences are MDHEN and SYDVKM. CDR3 sequence (DNA): TGTGCCAGCAGTTTAACCTACGAGCAGTACTTC. The encoded protein is CASSLTYEQYF. The full variable domain, completed using reference TRBV28 and TRBJ2-7, is DVKVTQSSRYLVKRTGEKVFLECVQDMDHENMFWYRQDPGLGLRLIYFSYDVKMKEKGDIPEGYSVSREKKERFSLILESASTNQTSMYLCASSLTYEQYFGPGTRLTVT.

This clone has only a few counts. The CDR3 bases are TGTGCCAGCAGCTTCTGGGACAGGGGAATTTTCGAAAACATTCAGTACTTC. This codes for CASSFWDRGIFENIQYF. The gene calls are TRBV7-9 and TRBJ2-4; the match to TRBD1 covers 10 bases. V gave up 3 bases and J gave up 5 bases; unmatched junction bases: 10. Germline V CDR1 and CDR2: SEHNR, FQNEAQ (reference sequence). This CDR3 has 17 residues.

This chain joins TRBV5-1 and TRBJ2-7; no clear D gene. The CDR3 covers 13 residues. CDR1 SGHRS and CDR2 YFSETQ come from the germline V gene. V was trimmed by 5 bases and J by 3 bases, leaving 12 bases between them. DNA of the CDR3: TGCGCCAGCAGTGTCCGGCAAGACTACGAGCAGTACTTC. As protein: CASSVRQDYEQYF.

V usage is TRBV5-1 and J usage is TRBJ2-3, with 10 positions matching TRBD2. The CDR3 runs to 14 residues. Germline CDR1 SGHRS, CDR2 YFSETQ. V was clipped by 9 bases and J by 2 bases; unmatched bases: 6. The CDR3 is CATRTSGDTDTQYF. In nucleotides, the CDR3 is TGCGCCACCCGGACTAGCGGCGACACAGATACGCAGTATTTT.